This entry is about one T cell receptor (beta chain). This sample is part of a study of blood T cell repertoires in COVID-19. Study at large: The samples span acute and convalescent COVID-19 from the United States, Italy and Spain. Nucleic acid was either cDNA or gDNA, and it came from T cells, B-cell-depleted T cells, or PBMCs.

CDR1 and CDR2 (germline): LNHDA, SQIVND (reference sequence). The CDR3 runs 14 residues. Trimming pared 5 bases from V and 1 base from J, leaving 11 bases between. Clinical history reported by participants formed the basis on which cohorts were assigned. Authors' methods: Reference gene primers were amplified, and this amplification served to estimate nucleated cell counts. Profiling relied on immunoSEQ multiplex PCR, and the TCRdb table lists in-frame clones only, not all of them. V and J calls and clone size follow that table, whereas D and trimming were derived from the DNA. The table lists 150,000 to 200,000 clones, over 75% of them singletons, with approximately 11% in the top ten.

The sequenced material came from PBMCs or T cells enriched from blood (not recorded which). The receptor's source is a man between 50 and 59 years old who had recovered from COVID-19. The V call is TRBV19, the J call TRBJ1-1; possibly TRBD1 for D (5 bases). Written as DNA, the CDR3 is TGTGCCAGTAGTTTTCTAGGACAGAACACTGAAGCTTTCTTT. This codes for CASSFLGQNTEAFF.